What follows are 9 T cell receptor beta chains derived from one specimen sequenced in a study of cytomegalovirus exposure and HLA in healthy donors. The PCR used 60 Vbeta and 13 Jbeta primers. Only in-frame clones appear in the TCRdb table, and some are missing; sequencing was by immunoSEQ multiplex PCR. There are some 140,000 clones in the sample; more than 60% occur only once, and approximately 8.2% lies in the top ten. The material sequenced was PBMCs. These receptors were collected from a woman between 50 and 59 years old in good health and CMV-seropositive.

The V and J genes are TRBV11-2 and TRBJ2-1; 7 positions match TRBD1. CDR1 SGHAT and CDR2 FQNNGV come from the germline V gene. The CDR3 length is 16 residues. Unmatched junction bases numbered 8, after V lost 2 bases and J lost 4 bases. The CDR3 here is CASSLLPPGQYNEQFF. The CDR3 coding sequence is TGTGCCAGCAGCTTACTCCCACCGGGACAGTACAATGAGCAGTTCTTC.

The chain joins TRBV4-2 to TRBJ2-7; 12 bases agree with TRBD2. The CDR3 spans 16 residues. V gave up 4 bases and J gave up 0 bases; unmatched junction bases: 4. The germline gives CDR1 LGHNA, CDR2 YNFKEQ. CDR3 nucleotide sequence: TGTGCCAGCAGCCCTCGGACTAGCGGGGACTCCTACGAGCAGTACTTC. Protein sequence: CASSPRTSGDSYEQYF.

The chain carries TRBV6-5 and TRBJ1-1; D ambiguous. CDR1 is MNHEY, CDR2 SVGAGI, per germline. Trimming stripped 7 bases from V and 10 bases from J, with 22 bases between. The CDR3 sequence is 14 residues long. The CDR3 bases are TGTGCCAGCACCAAACATGACTCCCCCTCGGCAGCTTTCTTT. It encodes CASTKHDSPSAAFF.

This chain joins TRBV6-5 and TRBJ1-3; no firm D call. The germline V gene encodes CDR1 MNHEY and CDR2 SVGAGI. The CDR3 sequence is 15 residues long. Trimming shortened V by 7 bases and J by 0 bases, and 13 bases separated the two germline ends. As DNA, the CDR3 is TGTGCCAGCACCGGGTTGTCAGTCTCTGGAAACACCATATATTTT. This encodes CASTGLSVSGNTIYF.

V usage is TRBV19 and J usage is TRBJ2-4; D call uncertain. The germline V gene has CDR1 LNHDA and CDR2 SQIVND (reference sequence). This CDR3 region has 17 residues. Trimming cost V 5 bases and J 0 bases, with 17 bases left between them. The CDR3 DNA follows: TGTGCCAGTAGTGCCCAAATGGGCCCTCAAGCCAAAAACATTCAGTACTTC. Translated, it gives CASSAQMGPQAKNIQYF. Full variable domain (outside the CDR3, taken from reference TRBV19 and TRBJ2-4): DGGITQSPKYLFRKEGQNVTLSCEQNLNHDAMYWYRQDPGQGLRLIYYSQIVNDFQKGDIAEGYSVSREKKESFPLTVTSAQKNPTAFYLCASSAQMGPQAKNIQYFGAGTRLSVL.

The rearrangement uses TRBV28 and TRBJ2-2, with D perhaps matching TRBD2 (6 bases). V dropped 5 bases and J dropped 3 bases, with 13 bases sitting between them. CDR1 is MDHEN and CDR2 is SYDVKM in the germline V gene. The CDR3 totals 15 residues. CDR3 sequence: CASSPRDFYTGELFF. CDR3 bases: TGTGCCAGCAGTCCCAGGGACTTCTACACCGGGGAGCTGTTTTTT.

The table lists this clone with a few counts. The chain carries TRBV10-3 and TRBJ1-1, with a weak D call TRBD1 (5 bases). Trimming removed 8 bases from V and 4 bases from J, with 11 bases in between. This CDR3 has 12 residues. The germline gives CDR1 ENHRY, CDR2 SYGVKD. Here the CDR3 reads CAISPGGTEAFF. The CDR3 coding sequence is TGTGCCATCTCTCCGGGGGGCACTGAAGCTTTCTTT.

This chain joins TRBV29-1 and TRBJ2-1, with 11 bases identical to TRBD1. CDR1 and CDR2 from the germline V gene are SQVTM and ANQGSEA. Germline trimming cut 8 bases from V and 8 bases from J; bases unmatched to any gene: 5. The CDR3 totals 12 residues. The chain's CDR3 is CSTGQGVHEQFF. The CDR3 DNA sequence: TGCAGCACGGGACAGGGGGTCCATGAGCAGTTCTTC.

Comment on this clone: The junction differs from germline at one of its ends, possibly a read error. The chain has TRBV15 and TRBJ2-4, with 9 nucleotides matching TRBD2. Germline CDR1 LNHNV, CDR2 YYDKDF (reference sequence). This CDR3 comprises 18 residues. CDR3 sequence reads: CATSRGSGGGSAKNSQYF. Written as DNA, the CDR3 is TGTGCCACCAGCAGAGGTAGCGGGGGTGGGTCGGCCAAAAACAGTCAGTACTTC.